Listed below are T cell receptor beta chains from one sample, sequenced in a study of Ad26.COV2.S vaccination and SARS-CoV-2 variants. TCRdb keeps only in-frame clones here, not all; method: immunoSEQ multiplex PCR. The sample holds approximately 480,000 clones, roughly 89% seen once. The sequenced sample was peripheral blood, obtained in a trial of Ad26.COV2.S vaccine versus placebo. The receptors here all came from a person aged 18-60 years who received the Ad26.COV2.S COVID-19 vaccine or a placebo. Both conserved end residues are part of each CDR3. D genes are given only for firm matches. Clone size is shown for a subset of rows, as once, few, many or a class of expanded clone.

J | D | V | size | length | CDR3 | DNA
TRBJ2-2 | TRBD1 | TRBV7-3 | NA | 15 | CASSSTGANTGELFF | TGTGCCAGCAGCTCGACAGGGGCGAACACCGGGGAGCTGTTTTTT
TRBJ1-2 | NA | TRBV11-2 | many | 16 | CASSLDRRTVIYGYTF | TGTGCCAGCAGCTTAGATCGCCGGACAGTTATATATGGCTACACCTTC
TRBJ2-7 | TRBD1 | TRBV19 | NA | 15 | CASSSAGTGVHEQYF | TGTGCCAGTAGTAGCGCCGGGACAGGGGTACACGAGCAGTACTTC
TRBJ2-7 | TRBD1 | TRBV3-1/TRBV3-2 | NA | 14 | CASSRRDSAYEQYF | TGTGCCAGCAGCCGCCGGGACAGCGCCTACGAGCAGTACTTC
TRBJ2-1 | NA | TRBV7-3 | NA | 15 | CASSPLASSYNEQFF | TGTGCCAGCAGCCCACTAGCAAGCTCCTACAATGAGCAGTTCTTC
TRBJ2-7 | TRBD1 | TRBV4-1 | NA | 14 | CASSQEQGAYEQYF | TGCGCCAGCAGCCAAGAGCAGGGGGCCTACGAGCAGTACTTC
TRBJ1-3 | NA | TRBV5-1 | NA | 16 | CASSLDALSTGNTIYF | TGCGCCAGCAGCTTGGACGCCTTGAGTACGGGAAACACCATATATTTT
TRBJ2-7 | TRBD2 | TRBV5-1 | NA | 14 | CASSLGTSGDEQYF | TGCGCCAGCAGCTTGGGGACTAGCGGCGACGAGCAGTACTTC
TRBJ2-1 | TRBD1 | TRBV9 | NA | 15 | CASSVTGTGSDEQFF | TGTGCCAGCAGCGTGACCGGGACAGGTTCGGACGAGCAGTTCTTC
TRBJ2-7 | TRBD2 | TRBV5-4 | NA | 15 | CASSFIQLAAHEQYF | TGTGCCAGCAGCTTCATTCAACTAGCGGCACACGAGCAGTACTTC
TRBJ1-1 | NA | TRBV2 | NA | 15 | CASSDKQGTNTEAFF | TGTGCCAGCAGTGATAAGCAGGGAACGAACACTGAAGCTTTCTTT
TRBJ2-7 | NA | TRBV11-3 | NA | 13 | CASSPGGSYEQYF | TGTGCCAGCAGCCCTGGGGGCTCCTACGAGCAGTACTTC
TRBJ2-3 | NA | TRBV6-5 | NA | 13 | CASTTGTTDTQYF | TGTGCCAGCACTACGGGGACCACAGATACGCAGTATTTT